This T cell receptor beta chain was profiled in a study of OX40 agonist ivuxolimab in advanced cancers. Study overall: Two patients with cutaneous melanoma and one with hepatocellular carcinoma, three in total, showed partial responses.

The table came from immunoSEQ multiplex PCR; TCRdb's copy has only in-frame clones and leaves some out. The sample holds around 68,000 clones, roughly nine tenths seen once. Deletions cut 2 bases from V and 4 bases from J, with 11 bases between. The CDR3 sequence is 14 residues long. Germline-derived CDR1 and CDR2 are LNHDA and SQIVND (reference sequence). Sequencing used CD4+ or CD8+ T cells sorted from blood, obtained in a trial of the OX40 agonist ivuxolimab. The chain recombines TRBV19 with TRBJ1-2; no clear D. This clonotype originated in an adult with an advanced solid tumor such as melanoma, head and neck, liver or kidney cancer. The CDR3 sequence is CASSISGEVYGYTF. Here the CDR3 DNA reads TGTGCCAGTAGTATAAGTGGAGAAGTCTATGGCTACACCTTC.